These 6 T cell receptor beta chains were sequenced from one sample in a study of identical twins (dated by TCRdb to between 2015 and 2016). Library creation used 5' RACE. Sequenced using an Illumina HiSeq 2000. TCRdb passed the public sequencing reads through fastp at Q25 and MiXCR, retaining productive beta sequences. Each CDR3 protein appears once, grouped with its most common genes and DNA. Within this sample are hundreds of thousands of distinct CDR3 sequences, with 9% to 15% of them counted one time only. In total, the top ten clones hold roughly 1.5% of the sample. This sample also belongs to another study, concerning yellow fever vaccine responses in identical twins.

Sequencing input: PBMCs. The receptor set was obtained from a woman aged 18-29 years in good health.

This clonotype was recorded a few times. This chain joins TRBV6-1 and TRBJ2-1; 8 nucleotides align to TRBD2. Germline-derived CDR1 and CDR2 are MNHNS and SASEGT. The CDR3 extends over 13 amino acids. Trimming cost V 3 bases and J 11 bases; bases outside gene matches: 6. The DNA of the CDR3 is TGTGCCAGCAGTGAGGGACTAGTATTAAAGCAGTTCTTC. It translates to CASSEGLVLKQFF.

In its sample, this clonotype was seen many times. In nucleotides, the CDR3 is TGTGCCAGCAGTTTGTTCAGTAACTATGGCTACACCTTC. This translates into CASSLFSNYGYTF. The rearrangement joins TRBV12-3 or TRBV12-4 to TRBJ1-2; no clear D gene. The germline V and J ends were trimmed by 3 bases and 1 base, with 6 bases remaining between them. This CDR3 spans 13 amino acids.

The chain joins TRBV28 to TRBJ2-3; maybe TRBD2 (7 bases). The CDR3 is 17 residues long. Germline assignment: CDR1 MDHEN and CDR2 SYDVKM. V was trimmed by 4 bases and J by 5 bases, leaving 22 bases between them. The CDR3 DNA sequence: TGTGCCAGCAGTTACCCCGGGGGGCCCACCCGTGGAGATACGCAGTATTTT. This codes for CASSYPGGPTRGDTQYF.

This clonotype occurred many times. The rearrangement uses TRBV15 and TRBJ2-1; no clear D. The CDR3 totals 11 residues. Trimming took off 0 bases at V and 10 bases at J, with 4 bases between the two ends. Germline CDR1 reads LNHNV; CDR2 reads YYDKDF (reference sequence). CDR3 in amino acids: CATSRDREQFF. The CDR3 DNA reads TGTGCCACCAGCAGAGACAGGGAGCAGTTCTTC.

Turning to this clonotype: Its ends do not fully match the called genes, so a read error is possible. V and J are TRBV2 and TRBJ2-7; unclear D gene. The CDR3 contains 14 residues. Germline CDR1 is SNHLY and CDR2 is FYNNEI. The CDR3 sequence: CASGDSRQSYEQYF. In nucleotides, the CDR3 is TGTGCCAGCGGTGATAGTAGACAATCCTACGAGCAGTACTTC.

The table lists this clonotype with a few counts. The chain combines TRBV5-1 with TRBJ2-3, with 9 bases identical to TRBD2. The CDR3 has 17 amino acids. The germline V gene has CDR1 SGHRS and CDR2 YFSETQ. J was trimmed by 0 bases and V by 1 base; bases with no gene match: 6. The chain's CDR3 is CASSLTAGGTSTDTQYF. DNA for the CDR3: TGCGCCAGCAGCTTGACAGCGGGGGGTACTAGCACAGATACGCAGTATTTT.